This T cell receptor beta chain was identified during a study of blood T cell repertoires in COVID-19. Study-level background: The study drew acute and convalescent COVID-19 samples from the United States, Italy and Spain.

In germline, CDR1 is DFQATT, CDR2 SNEGSKA (reference sequence). The CDR3 consists of 11 residues. Trimming took 2 bases from V and 9 from J, leaving 8 bases between them. Per the original methods: The authors estimated nucleated cell counts from reference gene primer amplification. Measured with immunoSEQ multiplex PCR; TCRdb has only the in-frame clones, and not every one. Clonal size and the V and J genes are those of that table, whereas D and trimming came from the DNA. The profile shows roughly 100,000 clones, roughly 80% of them singletons. The rearrangement joins TRBV20-1 to TRBJ2-1; D is ambiguous. Input material: peripheral blood. The sequence was collected from a woman of 80 years or more with acute or convalescent COVID-19. As DNA, the CDR3 is TGCAGTGCTAGACTAGTTTTTGAGCAGTTCTTC. Protein sequence: CSARLVFEQFF.